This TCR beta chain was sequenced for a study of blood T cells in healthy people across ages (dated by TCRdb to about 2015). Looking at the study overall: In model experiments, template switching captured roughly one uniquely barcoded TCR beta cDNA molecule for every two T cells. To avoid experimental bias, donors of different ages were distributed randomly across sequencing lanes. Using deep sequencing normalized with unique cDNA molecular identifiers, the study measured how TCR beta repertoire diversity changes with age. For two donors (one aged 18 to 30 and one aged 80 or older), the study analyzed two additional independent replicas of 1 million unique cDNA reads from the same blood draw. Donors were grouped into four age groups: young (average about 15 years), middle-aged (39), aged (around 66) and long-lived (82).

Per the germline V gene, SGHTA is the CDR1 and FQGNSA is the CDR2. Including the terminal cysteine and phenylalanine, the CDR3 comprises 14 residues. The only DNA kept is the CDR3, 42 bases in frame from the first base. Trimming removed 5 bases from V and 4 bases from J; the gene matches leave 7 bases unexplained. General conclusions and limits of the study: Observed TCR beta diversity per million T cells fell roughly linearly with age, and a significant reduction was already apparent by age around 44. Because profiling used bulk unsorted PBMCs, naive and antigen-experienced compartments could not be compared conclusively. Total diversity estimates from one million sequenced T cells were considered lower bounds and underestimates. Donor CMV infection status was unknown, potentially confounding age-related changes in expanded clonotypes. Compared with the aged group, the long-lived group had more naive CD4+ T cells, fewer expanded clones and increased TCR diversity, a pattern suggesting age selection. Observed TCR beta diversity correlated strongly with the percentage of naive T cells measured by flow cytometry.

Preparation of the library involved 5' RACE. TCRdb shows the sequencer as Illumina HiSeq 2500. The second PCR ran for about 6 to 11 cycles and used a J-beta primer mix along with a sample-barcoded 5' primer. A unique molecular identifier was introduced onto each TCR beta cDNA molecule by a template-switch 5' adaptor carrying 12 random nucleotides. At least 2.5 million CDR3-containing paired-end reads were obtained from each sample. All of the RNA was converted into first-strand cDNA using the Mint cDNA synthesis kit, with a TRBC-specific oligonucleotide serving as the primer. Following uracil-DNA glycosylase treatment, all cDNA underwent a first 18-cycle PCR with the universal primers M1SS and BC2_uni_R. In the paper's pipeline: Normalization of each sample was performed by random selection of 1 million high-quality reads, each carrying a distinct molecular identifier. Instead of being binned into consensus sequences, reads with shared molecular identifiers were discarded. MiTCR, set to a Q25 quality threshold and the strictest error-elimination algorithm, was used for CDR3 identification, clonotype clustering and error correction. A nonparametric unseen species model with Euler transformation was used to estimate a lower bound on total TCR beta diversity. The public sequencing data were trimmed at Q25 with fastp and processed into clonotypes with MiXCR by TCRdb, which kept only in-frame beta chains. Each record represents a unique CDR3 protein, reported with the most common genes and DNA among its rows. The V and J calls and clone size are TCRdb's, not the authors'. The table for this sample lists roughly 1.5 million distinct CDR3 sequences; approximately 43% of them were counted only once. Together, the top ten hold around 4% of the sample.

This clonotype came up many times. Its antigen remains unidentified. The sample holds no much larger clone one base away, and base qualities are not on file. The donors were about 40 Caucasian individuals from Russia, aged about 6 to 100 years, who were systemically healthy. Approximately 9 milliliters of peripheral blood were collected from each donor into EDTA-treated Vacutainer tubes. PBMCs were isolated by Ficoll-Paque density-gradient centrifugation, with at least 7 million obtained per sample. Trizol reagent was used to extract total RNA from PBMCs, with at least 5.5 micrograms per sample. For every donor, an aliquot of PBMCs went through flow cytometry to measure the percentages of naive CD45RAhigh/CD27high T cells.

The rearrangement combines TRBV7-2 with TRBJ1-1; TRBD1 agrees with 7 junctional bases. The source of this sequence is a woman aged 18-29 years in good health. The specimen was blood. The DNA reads TGTGCCAGCAGCATCAGGGGGGAAGGCACTGAAGCTTTCTTT. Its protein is CASSIRGEGTEAFF.